One sample yielded the 9 T cell receptor beta chains listed below, sequenced in a study of T cell responses to AZD1222 COVID-19 vaccine. TCRdb's table, derived via immunoSEQ multiplex PCR, lists solely in-frame clones and lacks some. The table shows about 44,000 clones, with approximately 86% occurring only once. The sequenced sample was peripheral blood, obtained on day 0 of AZD1222 vaccination. These receptors were collected from an adult in good health.

This clone was seen only once. The rearrangement uses TRBV3-1 (or the pseudogene TRBV3-2) and TRBJ1-6; perhaps TRBD1 as D (6 bases). Germline-derived CDR1 and CDR2 are LGHDT and YNNKEL (reference sequence). The V and J ends lost 6 bases and 7 bases respectively, with 16 bases between them. The CDR3 is 15 residues long. CDR3 in amino acids: CASSRRDNQNSPLHF. CDR3 DNA sequence: TGTGCCAGCAGTCGCCGGGACAATCAAAATTCACCCCTCCACTTT.

This clone turned up a few times. V usage is TRBV27 and J usage is TRBJ1-6; a weak D match, TRBD1 (6 bases). Germline loops: CDR1 MNHEY, CDR2 SMNVEV (reference sequence). The CDR3 totals 17 residues. The V end was cut by 0 bases, the J end by 4 bases, with 13 bases between. The CDR3 spells CASSLSTDSRYNSPLHF. DNA for the CDR3: TGTGCCAGCAGTTTATCGACGGACAGCCGTTATAATTCACCCCTCCACTTT.

This chain uses TRBV7-8 with TRBJ2-7; D remains ambiguous. Germline V lookup: CDR1 SGHVS, CDR2 FQNEAQ. Deletions cut 1 base from V and 2 bases from J, with 18 bases between. The CDR3 loop spans 17 amino acids. The CDR3 is CASSLVSASVSPYEQYF. Here the CDR3 DNA reads TGTGCCAGCAGCTTAGTCTCGGCCAGCGTGTCCCCCTACGAGCAGTACTTC.

The chain recombines TRBV20-1 with TRBJ2-1, with 8 bases fitting TRBD1. Trimming at V came to 5 bases and at J to 15 bases, leaving 9 bases not matched to a gene. The CDR3 runs to 11 residues. CDR1 is DFQATT and CDR2 is SNEGSKA in the germline V gene (reference sequence). CDR3 sequence: CSAPRGQGRFF. As DNA, the CDR3 is TGCAGTGCTCCCAGAGGACAGGGACGGTTCTTC.

V and J are TRBV4-3 and TRBJ2-1, with TRBD2 matching 9 bases. V trimming: 4 bases; J trimming: 10 bases; junction bases outside the gene matches: 11. Germline CDR1 reads LGHNA; CDR2 reads YSLEER. The length of the CDR3 is 15 residues. This CDR3 reads CASSLRRGGLWEQFF. CDR3 nucleotides: TGCGCCAGCAGCCTTCGGCGGGGGGGGCTCTGGGAGCAGTTCTTC.

The chain employs TRBV6-6 and TRBJ2-2, with no clear D. V dropped 6 bases and J dropped 2 bases, with 10 bases sitting between them. Germline CDR1 MNHNY, CDR2 SVGAGI (reference sequence). This CDR3 region has 14 residues. In DNA form, the CDR3 reads TGTGCCAGCAGCCGGACCGTTAACACCGGGGAGCTGTTTTTT. It translates to CASSRTVNTGELFF.

The V call is TRBV2, the J call TRBJ1-2; D gene unclear. The V end was cut by 3 bases, the J end by 2 bases, with 1 base between. CDR1 and CDR2 (germline): SNHLY, FYNNEI. The CDR3 sequence is 11 residues long. Written as DNA, the CDR3 is TGTGCCAGCAGTGAGAACTATGGCTACACCTTC. It yields the protein CASSENYGYTF.

This clone has only a few counts. The chain combines TRBV7-2 with TRBJ2-7; TRBD2 matches 10 bases. Germline CDR1 is SGHTA and CDR2 is FQGNSA. Trimming at V came to 1 base and at J to 7 bases, leaving 13 bases not matched to a gene. The length of the CDR3 is 17 residues. The CDR3 spells CASSLEASGSPKGEQYF. CDR3 nucleotide sequence: TGTGCCAGCAGCTTAGAGGCTAGCGGGAGCCCCAAGGGGGAGCAGTACTTC.

The J gene is TRBJ1-5, the V gene TRBV6-2 or TRBV6-3; D not certain. V was cut by 2 bases and J by 4 bases, with 6 bases left in between. Germline V gene sequence: CDR1 MNHEY, CDR2 SVGEGT. The CDR3 loop spans 13 amino acids. The CDR3 reads CASSYRENQPQHF. The CDR3 nucleotides are TGTGCCAGCAGTTACCGGGAGAATCAGCCCCAGCATTTT.